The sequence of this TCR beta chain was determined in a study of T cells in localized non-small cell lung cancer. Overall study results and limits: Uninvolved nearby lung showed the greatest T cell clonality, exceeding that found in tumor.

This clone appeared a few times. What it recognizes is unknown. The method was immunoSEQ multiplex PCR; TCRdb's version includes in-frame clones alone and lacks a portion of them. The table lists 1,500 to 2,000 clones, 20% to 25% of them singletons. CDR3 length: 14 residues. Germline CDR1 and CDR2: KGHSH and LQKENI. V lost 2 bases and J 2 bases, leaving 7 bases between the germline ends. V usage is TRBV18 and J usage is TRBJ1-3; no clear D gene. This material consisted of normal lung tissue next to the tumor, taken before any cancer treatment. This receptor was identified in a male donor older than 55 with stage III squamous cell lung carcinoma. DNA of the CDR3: TGTGCCAGCTCACCAAGGAATGCTGGAAACACCATATATTTT. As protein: CASSPRNAGNTIYF.